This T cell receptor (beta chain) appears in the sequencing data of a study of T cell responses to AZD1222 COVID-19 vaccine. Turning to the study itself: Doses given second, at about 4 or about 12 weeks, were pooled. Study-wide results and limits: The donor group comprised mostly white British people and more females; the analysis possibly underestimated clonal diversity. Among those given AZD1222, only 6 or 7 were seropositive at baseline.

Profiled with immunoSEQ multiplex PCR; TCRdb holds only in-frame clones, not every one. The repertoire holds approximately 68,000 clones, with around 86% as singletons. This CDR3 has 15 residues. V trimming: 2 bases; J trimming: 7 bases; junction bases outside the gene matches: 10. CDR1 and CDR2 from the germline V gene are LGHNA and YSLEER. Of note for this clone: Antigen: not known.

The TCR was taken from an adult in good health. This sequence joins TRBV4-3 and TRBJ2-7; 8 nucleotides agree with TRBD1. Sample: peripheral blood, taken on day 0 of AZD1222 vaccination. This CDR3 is CASSQSWQGAPEQYF. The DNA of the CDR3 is TGCGCCAGCAGCCAATCATGGCAGGGGGCGCCGGAGCAGTACTTC.